A single sample is the source of the 17 T cell receptor beta chains below, sequenced in a study of OX40 agonist ivuxolimab in advanced cancers. Generated by immunoSEQ multiplex PCR, the TCRdb table keeps only in-frame clones and is missing some. The profile shows 65,000 to 95,000 clones, around 86% of them singletons. This sample comprised CD4+ or CD8+ T cells sorted from blood, obtained in a trial of the OX40 agonist ivuxolimab. The receptors stem from an adult with an advanced solid tumor such as melanoma, head and neck, liver or kidney cancer.

The V gene is TRBV6-4, the J gene TRBJ1-1; TRBD1 is a possible D gene (5 bases). Germline values: CDR1 MRHNA, CDR2 SNTAGT. The length of the CDR3 is 18 residues. V dropped 7 bases and J dropped 5 bases, with 29 bases sitting between them. The DNA of the CDR3 is TGTGCCAGCACTGCGGGGCAGGGAGGGAGAAACGGGCGGACTGAAGCTTTCTTT. It encodes CASTAGQGGRNGRTEAFF.

V and J are TRBV28 and TRBJ1-6; TRBD1 agrees at 9 bases. The length of the CDR3 is 15 residues. The V segment lost 5 bases and the J segment 6 bases; nucleotides outside the gene matches: 5. The V gene's germline CDR1 is MDHEN and CDR2 SYDVKM. CDR3 bases: TGTGCCAGCAGTGGGACAGGGAGGGGTAATTCACCCCTCCACTTT. It encodes CASSGTGRGNSPLHF. Combining the CDR3 with reference TRBV28 and TRBJ1-6 gives the whole variable domain DVKVTQSSRYLVKRTGEKVFLECVQDMDHENMFWYRQDPGLGLRLIYFSYDVKMKEKGDIPEGYSVSREKKERFSLILESASTNQTSMYLCASSGTGRGNSPLHFGNGTRLTVT.

The gene calls are TRBV4-1 and TRBJ2-3; 7 bases fit TRBD2. CDR1 and CDR2 from the germline V gene are MGHRA and YSYEKL. V lost 1 base to trimming and J lost 6 bases; unmatched junction nucleotides: 7. The CDR3 is made up of 15 amino acids. CDR3 sequence (DNA): TGCGCCAGCAGCCAAGTTTTCGGGAGGCCGGATACGCAGTATTTT. Its protein is CASSQVFGRPDTQYF.

The rearrangement links TRBV29-1 to TRBJ1-6, with D unclear. CDR1 and CDR2 (germline): SQVTM, ANQGSEA. Trimming removed 7 bases at V and 4 bases at J, with 11 bases between. The CDR3 length is 13 residues. The CDR3 nucleotides read TGCAGCGCAAAATGGGATTATAATTCACCCCTCCACTTT. Its translation is CSAKWDYNSPLHF.

The chain carries TRBV5-4 and TRBJ1-5, with D perhaps matching TRBD1 (6 bases). V dropped 2 bases and J dropped 2 bases, with 11 bases sitting between them. Germline V gene lookup returns CDR1 SGHNT and CDR2 YYREEE (reference sequence). This CDR3 spans 15 amino acids. As DNA, the CDR3 is TGTGCCAGCAGCTTTGGGGCAGGGGGCAATCAGCCCCAGCATTTT. Its translation is CASSFGAGGNQPQHF.

The chain joins TRBV6-4 to TRBJ1-1; possible D gene TRBD1, 6 bases. The V gene lost 0 bases and the J gene lost 5 bases, with 16 bases spanning the gap. Germline CDR1 is MRHNA and CDR2 is SNTAGT. CDR3 length: 16 amino acids. The CDR3 region has the DNA TGTGCCAGCAGTGACTCGTTCTCGGGACAACAGACTGAAGCTTTCTTT. This translates into CASSDSFSGQQTEAFF.

This clone occurred once. The chain carries TRBV19 and TRBJ2-7, with D maybe TRBD2 (5 bases). The CDR3 totals 15 residues. Germline assignment: CDR1 LNHDA and CDR2 SQIVND (reference sequence). Trimming removed 4 bases at V and 7 bases at J, with 20 bases between. CDR3 amino acids: CASSTAAGQAGEQYF. CDR3 DNA sequence: TGTGCCAGTAGTACCGCGGCGGGCCAGGCGGGTGAGCAGTACTTC.

This clone was found a few times. V gene TRBV4-1 combines with J gene TRBJ1-6; D is possibly TRBD1 (5 bases). CDR3 length: 15 residues. CDR1 and CDR2 (germline): MGHRA, YSYEKL. Between the trimmed V and J ends, which lost 1 base and 6 bases, there was a span of 10 bases. CDR3 amino acids: CASSQVAGSNSPLHF. The CDR3 DNA reads TGCGCCAGCAGCCAAGTGGCAGGGAGTAATTCACCCCTCCACTTT.

This chain connects TRBV7-9 to TRBJ2-5; D possibly corresponds to TRBD2 (5 bases). Germline V gene lookup returns CDR1 SEHNR and CDR2 FQNEAQ (reference sequence). CDR3 length equals 16 residues. Trimming took off 5 bases at V and 2 bases at J, with 18 bases between the two ends. The CDR3 region has the DNA TGTGCCAGCAGCCCCACATTTGGGCGGACTCAAGAGACCCAGTACTTC. Translation: CASSPTFGRTQETQYF.

This chain joins TRBV29-1 and TRBJ2-2; D is possibly TRBD2 (6 bases). Trimming stripped 8 bases from V and 6 bases from J, with 22 bases between. CDR3 length: 15 amino acids. Germline CDR1 SQVTM, CDR2 ANQGSEA. CDR3 in amino acids: CSLRIAAGWAGELFF. The CDR3 nucleotides read TGCAGCCTAAGGATAGCGGCAGGGTGGGCCGGGGAGCTGTTTTTT.

V usage is TRBV9 and J usage is TRBJ1-6; no clear D. Trimming stripped 0 bases from V and 2 bases from J, with 3 bases between. The CDR3 sequence is 14 residues long. Germline CDR1 SGDLS, CDR2 YYNGEE. The chain's CDR3 is CASSVAPYNSPLHF. As DNA, the CDR3 is TGTGCCAGCAGCGTAGCCCCCTATAATTCACCCCTCCACTTT. The full variable domain, its missing parts supplied by reference TRBV9 and TRBJ1-6, is DSGVTQTPKHLITATGQRVTLRCSPRSGDLSVYWYQQSLDQGLQFLIQYYNGEERAKGNILERFSAQQFPDLHSELNLSSLELGDSALYFCASSVAPYNSPLHFGNGTRLTVT.

The V and J genes are TRBV7-9 and TRBJ2-1; D is perhaps TRBD1 (5 bases). The CDR3 spans 15 residues. The germline gives CDR1 SEHNR, CDR2 FQNEAQ (reference sequence). V was cut by 3 bases and J by 5 bases, with 14 bases left in between. DNA for the CDR3: TGTGCCAGCAGCTTCCCTGAGAAGGGGAACAATGAGCAGTTCTTC. Residues: CASSFPEKGNNEQFF.

CDR3 loop: CASSFAPGTGIETQYF. The DNA for the CDR3 is TGTGCCAGCAGTTTTGCACCCGGGACAGGGATAGAGACCCAGTACTTC. This chain links TRBV28 with TRBJ2-5; 9 nucleotides align to TRBD1. The CDR3 spans 16 residues. The germline V gene encodes CDR1 MDHEN and CDR2 SYDVKM. V was pared by 3 bases and J by 4 bases, with 9 bases of the junction left unmatched.

The chain recombines TRBV19 with TRBJ1-6; TRBD1 matches at 7 bases. Germline V gene sequence: CDR1 LNHDA, CDR2 SQIVND (reference sequence). Losses at the gene ends were 6 bases for V and 5 bases for J; bases not matched to a gene: 10. The CDR3 is made up of 16 amino acids. The CDR3 sequence is CASRTGTFGNNSPLHF. The CDR3 DNA reads as TGTGCCAGTAGGACAGGGACTTTCGGGAATAATTCACCCCTCCACTTT. Full variable domain (rest looked up from reference TRBV19 and TRBJ1-6): DGGITQSPKYLFRKEGQNVTLSCEQNLNHDAMYWYRQDPGQGLRLIYYSQIVNDFQKGDIAEGYSVSREKKESFPLTVTSAQKNPTAFYLCASRTGTFGNNSPLHFGNGTRLTVT.

The chain carries TRBV2 and TRBJ2-7; 7 nucleotides match TRBD2. The trim removed 9 bases at V and 0 bases at J, leaving 23 bases unmatched. The CDR3 totals 19 residues. Germline CDR1 reads SNHLY; CDR2 reads FYNNEI. CDR3 amino acids: CARLSPTTKRERSSYEQYF. DNA of the CDR3: TGTGCCAGACTCTCCCCAACGACAAAGCGGGAAAGGAGCTCCTACGAGCAGTACTTC.

The genes are TRBV10-3 and TRBJ2-7; TRBD2 matches 11 bases. J gave up 3 bases and V 3 bases, and 4 bases lay outside the gene matches. From germline, CDR1 is ENHRY and CDR2 SYGVKD. This CDR3 has 15 amino acids. The CDR3 loop is CAISERGTSGYEQYF. As DNA, the CDR3 is TGTGCCATCAGTGAAAGAGGGACTAGCGGCTACGAGCAGTACTTC.

This clone occurred once. V and J are TRBV6-1 and TRBJ2-2, with D possibly being TRBD1 (6 bases). The length of the CDR3 is 15 residues. Germline V gene data show CDR1 as MNHNS and CDR2 as SASEGT. V was cut by 5 bases and J by 7 bases, with 17 bases left in between. The chain's CDR3 is CASSLSRQGIGELFF. As DNA, the CDR3 is TGTGCCAGCAGTTTAAGTAGGCAGGGGATCGGGGAGCTGTTTTTT.